A selection of T cell receptor beta chains follows, all from one sample in a study of blood T cell repertoires in COVID-19. Profiled with immunoSEQ multiplex PCR; TCRdb holds only in-frame clones, not every one. Here the sample spans approximately 230,000 clones, around 89% being singletons. Sequenced sample: PBMCs or T cells enriched from blood (not recorded which). These TCRs come from a woman aged 25-40 years who had recovered from COVID-19. Each CDR3 is given with its conserved first and last residue. Size is stated for part of the rows, as once, few or many counts, or as a class when the clone is expanded.

clone_size,j_call,v_call,cdr3_aa
-,TRBJ1-1,TRBV19,CASSPGGVGTEAFF
few,TRBJ2-7,TRBV5-4,CASSWTGTSGRYEQYF
-,TRBJ2-3,TRBV11-3,CASSLQGKSTDTQYF
-,TRBJ2-5,TRBV7-9,CASSFILAGGQETQYF
-,TRBJ1-2,TRBV28,CASSPPLGTGVNGYTF
-,TRBJ1-2,TRBV7-9,CASSLGAVYGYTF
-,TRBJ1-2,TRBV15,CATSRGRRDYGYTF
-,TRBJ2-7,TRBV9,CASSITGTGSYEQYF
-,TRBJ2-7,TRBV11-2,CASSLTDRYEQYF
-,TRBJ2-7,TRBV3-1/TRBV3-2,CASTSLTSGEQYF
few,TRBJ2-7,TRBV19,CASSKGAGGPYEQYF
-,TRBJ2-7,TRBV28,CASSQAGQGTYEQYF
-,TRBJ1-3,TRBV5-1,CASSLDGQGAPGNTIYF
-,TRBJ1-2,TRBV7-2,CASSLAERNYGYTF
-,TRBJ1-6,TRBV28,CASSHRDASSYNSPLHF
-,TRBJ2-3,TRBV9,CASSVGNSRGTDTQYF
-,TRBJ2-7,TRBV13,CASSDGPLVGEQYF
-,TRBJ1-5,TRBV7-2,CASSPGSGDNQPQHF
-,TRBJ1-2,TRBV5-4,CASSQGGFSNYGYTF
-,TRBJ2-1,TRBV12-3/TRBV12-4,CASSKTSWHEQFF
-,TRBJ2-1,TRBV19,CASSITSGSVYEQFF
-,TRBJ1-1,TRBV7-3,CASSPDPGTGGTEAFF
-,TRBJ1-2,TRBV4-3,CASSQEEVRHHRYGYTF
-,TRBJ1-4,TRBV28,CASRSITGRREKLFF
-,TRBJ2-6,TRBV5-6,CASSLGRLSGANVLTF
-,TRBJ1-3,TRBV30,CAWSLRNTIYF
once,TRBJ1-1,TRBV4-1,CASSQGWVTGQDAFF
-,TRBJ2-7,TRBV27,CASSLRSAPGGHEQYF
-,TRBJ1-1,TRBV4-1,CASSHGQMNTEAFF
-,TRBJ1-6,TRBV27,CASSPRTGVQSPLHF
-,TRBJ1-6,TRBV7-2,CASSLGTGFTPLHF
-,TRBJ1-3,TRBV7-2,CASSTGQGRENTIYF
-,TRBJ1-2,TRBV29-1,CSVGSGTGTGYTF
-,TRBJ2-1,TRBV7-8,CASSTRTGNRNEQFF
-,TRBJ2-7,TRBV28,CASSPPGTRAQYF
once,TRBJ2-7,TRBV24-1,CATSDAKQGGLYEQYF
-,TRBJ1-5,TRBV7-8,CASSLGTNTGTANQPQHF